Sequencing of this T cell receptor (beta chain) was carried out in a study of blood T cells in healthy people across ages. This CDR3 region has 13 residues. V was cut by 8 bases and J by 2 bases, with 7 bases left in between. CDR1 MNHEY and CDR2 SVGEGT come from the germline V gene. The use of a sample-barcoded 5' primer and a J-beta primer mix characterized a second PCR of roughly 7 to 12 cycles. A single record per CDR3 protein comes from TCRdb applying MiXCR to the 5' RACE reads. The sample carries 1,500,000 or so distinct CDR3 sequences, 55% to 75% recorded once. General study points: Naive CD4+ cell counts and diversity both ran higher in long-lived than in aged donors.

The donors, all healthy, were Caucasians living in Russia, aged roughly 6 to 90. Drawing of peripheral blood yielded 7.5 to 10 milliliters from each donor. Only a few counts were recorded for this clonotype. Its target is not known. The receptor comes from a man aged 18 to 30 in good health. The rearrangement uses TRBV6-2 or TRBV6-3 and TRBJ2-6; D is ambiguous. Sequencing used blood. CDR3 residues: CASLSTGANVLTF. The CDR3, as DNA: TGTGCCAGCCTATCCACTGGGGCCAACGTCCTGACTTTC.